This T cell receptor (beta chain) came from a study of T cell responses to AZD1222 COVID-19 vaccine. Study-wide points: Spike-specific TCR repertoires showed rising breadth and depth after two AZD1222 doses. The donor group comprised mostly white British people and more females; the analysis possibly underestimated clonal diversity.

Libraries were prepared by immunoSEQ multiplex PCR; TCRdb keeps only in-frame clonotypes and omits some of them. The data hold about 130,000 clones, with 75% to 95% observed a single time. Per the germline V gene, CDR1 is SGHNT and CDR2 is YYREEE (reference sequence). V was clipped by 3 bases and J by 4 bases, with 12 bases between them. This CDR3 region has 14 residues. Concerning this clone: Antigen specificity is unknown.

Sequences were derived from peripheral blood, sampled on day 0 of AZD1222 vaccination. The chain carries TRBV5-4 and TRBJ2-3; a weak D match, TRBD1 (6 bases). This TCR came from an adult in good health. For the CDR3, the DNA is TGTGCCAGCAGCTCACGGACAGCCGCAGATACGCAGTATTTT. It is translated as CASSSRTAADTQYF.